This T cell receptor beta chain was sequenced during a study of blood T cell repertoires in COVID-19. Study-level background: Whether acute or convalescent, the COVID-19 samples came from the United States, Italy and Spain.

Germline CDR1 SGDLS, CDR2 YYNGEE. CDR3 length: 15 residues. In the authors' workflow: How many nucleated cells were present was estimated from reference gene primer amplification. The assay was immunoSEQ multiplex PCR, and TCRdb's table has in-frame clones only and misses some. Clonal size and the V and J genes are those of that table, whereas D and trimming came from the DNA. The repertoire consists of around 52,000 clones, with 65% to 85% occurring once and the leading ten covering around 5.2%. This clone was observed a single time. One end of the junction does not line up with germline, which may come from a read error. Other DNA variants within this sample encode the same CDR3.

The sequenced sample was peripheral blood. This chain uses TRBV9 with TRBJ1-6; D gene uncertain. The clonotype was recovered from a human donor in a cohort sampled during active COVID-19. CDR3 residues: CASSVKSSYNSPLHF. The CDR3 region has the DNA TGTGCTAGCAGCGTCAAGAGCTCCTATAATTCACCCCTCCACTTT.